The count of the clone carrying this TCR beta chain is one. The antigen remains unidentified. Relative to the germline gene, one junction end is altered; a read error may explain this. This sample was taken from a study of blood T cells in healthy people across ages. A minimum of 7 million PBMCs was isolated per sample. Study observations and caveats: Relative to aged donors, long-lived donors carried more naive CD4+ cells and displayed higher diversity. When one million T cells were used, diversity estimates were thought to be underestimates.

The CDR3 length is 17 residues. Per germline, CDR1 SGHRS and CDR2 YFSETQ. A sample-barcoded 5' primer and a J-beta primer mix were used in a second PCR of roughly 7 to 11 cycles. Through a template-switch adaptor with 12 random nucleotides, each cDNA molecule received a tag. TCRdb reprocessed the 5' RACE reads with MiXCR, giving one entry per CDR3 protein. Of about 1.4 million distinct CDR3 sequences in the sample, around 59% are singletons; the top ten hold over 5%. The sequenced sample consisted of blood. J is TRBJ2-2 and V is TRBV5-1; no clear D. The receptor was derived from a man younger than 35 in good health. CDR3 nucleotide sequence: TGCGCCAGCAGCTTGAGCTCTGCCCAAGCGAACATCGGGGAGCTGTTTTTT. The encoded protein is CASSLSSAQANIGELFF.